The entry below describes one T cell receptor (beta chain). The antigen remains undetermined. This sample is drawn from a study of T cell responses to AZD1222 COVID-19 vaccine. Study summary: It was second doses at about 4 or about 12 weeks that were pooled.

Germline V gives CDR1 LGHDT, CDR2 YNNKEL (reference sequence). The CDR3 length is 13 residues. V was cut by 1 base and J by 6 bases, with 7 bases left in between. Repertoires were generated with immunoSEQ multiplex PCR, while TCRdb's copy carries only in-frame clones and drops some. The sample carries around 260,000 clones, over 90% recorded once. Study-wide points: In all cases, repertoires were sampled only after the peak T cell response. Donors, mostly white British, included more females; clonal diversity was possibly underestimated. Unmutated variant regions are reportedly the target of nearly half of TCRs that are spike-specific.

J is TRBJ1-5 and V is TRBV3-1 (or the pseudogene TRBV3-2); D gene ambiguous. Sequencing was performed on peripheral blood, taken on day 0 of AZD1222 vaccination. This receptor was obtained from an adult in good health. The CDR3 here is CASSQAGIQPQHF. DNA of the CDR3: TGTGCCAGCAGCCAAGCGGGTATTCAGCCCCAGCATTTT.